This T cell receptor (beta chain) was sequenced for a study of Ad26.COV2.S vaccination and SARS-CoV-2 variants. On the study more broadly: Ad26.COV2.S shots went into the muscle once or twice, 56 days apart.

As concerns this clone: Its antigen is still unknown.

Study-wide points: Measurements of TCR breadth and depth may have given underestimates of the total T cell responses. Comparability of non-spike TCR breadth was observed across vaccine and placebo recipients.

Treatment reported: around 19 received Ad26.COV2.S at low or high dose, single or two shots; about 5 received placebo; per-sample allocation not given. Sample collection was performed on day 63 after the first vaccine or placebo injection. Based in Boston, the donor was an adult of 18-55 years. The V and J ends lost 4 bases and 4 bases respectively, with 14 bases between them. The CDR3 contains 15 residues. Per the germline V gene, CDR1 is SGHNT and CDR2 is YYREEE (reference sequence). Measured with immunoSEQ multiplex PCR; TCRdb has only the in-frame clones, and not every one. The data contain hundreds of thousands of clones, about 93% of them singletons.

This specimen was peripheral blood, taken in a trial of Ad26.COV2.S vaccine versus placebo. This chain connects TRBV5-4 to TRBJ2-2; D may correspond to TRBD1 or TRBD2 (5 bases each). The TCR originated in a person aged 18-60 years who received the Ad26.COV2.S COVID-19 vaccine or a placebo. The CDR3 protein is CASSLKGPGTGELFF. The CDR3 nucleotides are TGTGCCAGCAGCCTCAAGGGACCGGGCACCGGGGAGCTGTTTTTT.